Following are 8 T cell receptor beta chains from one sample sequenced in a study of blood T cell repertoires in COVID-19. Clones were sequenced by immunoSEQ multiplex PCR, and TCRdb holds only the in-frame ones, with some missing. The repertoire holds some 150,000 clones, roughly 80% seen once, with about 3% in the top ten. The sample taken for sequencing was peripheral blood. The origin of the receptors is a woman aged 40-49 years with active or convalescent COVID-19.

The chain recombines TRBV6-1 with TRBJ1-5; D is unresolved. Germline CDR1 is MNHNS and CDR2 is SASEGT. V was shortened by 2 bases and J by 6 bases, with 11 bases between the two germline ends. This CDR3 spans 14 amino acids. CDR3 nucleotide sequence: TGTGCCAGCAGTGAACGCGGGGTAGGTCAGCCCCAGCATTTT. It codes for CASSERGVGQPQHF.

The chain is built from TRBV15 and TRBJ1-5, with 7 bases identical to TRBD1. This CDR3 region has 16 residues. The germline CDR1 and CDR2 sequences are LNHNV and YYDKDF (reference sequence). Losses at the gene ends were 1 base for V and 4 bases for J; bases not matched to a gene: 7. CDR3 in DNA: TGTGCCACCAGCAGAGGCTCAGAGACAGGGAATCAGCCCCAGCATTTT. It translates to CATSRGSETGNQPQHF.

In this sample, this clone turned up once. CDR3 residues: CASSELRQGAGGYTF. CDR3 nucleotides: TGTGCCAGCAGTGAATTGCGACAGGGGGCAGGTGGCTACACCTTC. The rearrangement joins TRBV6-1 to TRBJ1-2; TRBD1 aligns across 10 bases. The CDR3 extends over 15 amino acids. CDR1 and CDR2 (germline): MNHNS, SASEGT. V was clipped by 2 bases and J by 7 bases; unmatched bases: 7.

The V gene is TRBV7-9, the J gene TRBJ2-7, with 9 bases matching TRBD1. This CDR3 spans 15 amino acids. CDR1 and CDR2 (germline): SEHNR, FQNEAQ (reference sequence). After removal of 5 bases from V and 6 bases from J, the junction contained 11 bases not matched to a gene. CDR3 sequence reads: CASSQQGALGTEQYF. CDR3 sequence (DNA): TGTGCCAGCAGCCAACAGGGGGCGTTGGGGACCGAGCAGTACTTC. Full variable domain (outside the CDR3, taken from reference TRBV7-9 and TRBJ2-7): DTGVSQNPRHKITKRGQNVTFRCDPISEHNRLYWYRQTLGQGPEFLTYFQNEAQLEKSRLLSDRFSAERPKGSFSTLEIQRTEQGDSAMYLCASSQQGALGTEQYFGPGTRLTVT.

Notes on this clone: One end of the junction is discordant with germline, which a read error may explain. The V and J genes are TRBV7-9 and TRBJ1-2; a weak D match, TRBD1 (6 bases). CDR3 length: 12 residues. CDR1 is SEHNR and CDR2 is FQNEAQ in the germline V gene (reference sequence). This CDR3 reads CASRPQDSSDDF. The CDR3 DNA follows: TGTGCCAGCAGACCCCAGGACAGTAGTGATGACTTC. Using reference TRBV7-9 and TRBJ1-2 for the parts outside the CDR3, the full variable domain is DTGVSQNPRHKITKRGQNVTFRCDPISEHNRLYWYRQTLGQGPEFLTYFQNEAQLEKSRLLSDRFSAERPKGSFSTLEIQRTEQGDSAMYLCASRPQDSSDDFGSGTRLTVV.

This clone was counted once. V and J are TRBV10-2 and TRBJ2-7; 9 bases match TRBD1. The CDR3 extends over 13 amino acids. Trimming at V came to 10 bases and at J to 6 bases, leaving 10 bases not matched to a gene. Per germline, CDR1 WSHSY and CDR2 SAAADI. In nucleotides, the CDR3 is TGCGCCACTCGACAGGGGGAGTACCGCGAGCAGTACTTC. Protein sequence: CATRQGEYREQYF.

For this clone: At one of its ends the junction is not consistent with the germline gene, which may arise from a read error. The V gene is TRBV7-7, the J gene TRBJ2-1, with 13 bases identical to TRBD2. The germline V gene has CDR1 SSHAT and CDR2 FNYEAQ (reference sequence). The CDR3 is made up of 15 amino acids. CDR3 sequence reads: CASSSLAGGNNEQFF. The DNA of the CDR3 is TGTGCTAGCAGCTCACTAGCGGGGGGGAACAATGAGCAGTTCTTC.

The chain recombines TRBV28 with TRBJ1-2; D perhaps matches TRBD1 (5 bases). There are 15 residues in the CDR3. Trimming took off 4 bases at V and 6 bases at J, with 18 bases between the two ends. Germline V lookup: CDR1 MDHEN, CDR2 SYDVKM. In DNA, the CDR3 is TGTGCCAGCAGTTCCCATGGAACAGGAAAGGATGGCTACACCTTC. Encoded protein: CASSSHGTGKDGYTF.